This T cell receptor beta chain was profiled in a study of blood T cell repertoires in COVID-19. Background on the study: Sites across the United States, Italy and Spain contributed samples from acute and convalescent COVID-19. The analysed material was cDNA or gDNA that came from T cells, B-cell-depleted T cells, or PBMCs.

Original processing methods: For nucleated cells, counts were estimated from reference gene primer amplification. Only in-frame clones appear in the TCRdb table, and some are missing; sequencing was by immunoSEQ multiplex PCR. That table is the source of V, J and clone size, and D and trimming were worked out from the DNA. This repertoire shows tens of thousands of clones, about nine tenths found once; its top ten account for under 3%. CDR3 length: 15 amino acids. V was pared by 2 bases and J by 0 bases, with 9 bases between. In germline, CDR1 is SGHAT, CDR2 FQNNGV. The clonotype originates from a woman aged 45-65 years with active or convalescent COVID-19. The rearrangement joins TRBV11-2 to TRBJ2-3; possible D gene TRBD2, 6 bases. The sequenced sample was peripheral blood. Here the CDR3 DNA reads TGTGCCAGCAGCTTACGCGGGGCTAGCACAGATACGCAGTATTTT. It yields the protein CASSLRGASTDTQYF.